A selection of T cell receptor beta chains follows, all from one sample in a study of blood T cells in healthy people across ages. TCRdb analysed the 5' RACE reads with MiXCR anew, one entry per CDR3 protein. This sample has over 950,000 distinct CDR3 sequences, with around two fifths found just once. Material for sequencing was blood. The source is a man aged 18 to 29 in good health. The CDR3 runs from the conserved cysteine through the conserved F or W. The order of the fields is J gene, V gene, D gene, CDR3 protein. D genes are given only for firm matches.

J: TRBJ1-5
V: TRBV6-2/TRBV6-3
D: -
CDR3: CASSSYTNQPQHF

J: TRBJ1-2
V: TRBV7-2
D: -
CDR3: CASSLDAQDYGYTF

J: TRBJ1-2
V: TRBV3-1
D: -
CDR3: CASSQDLTNYGCTF

J: TRBJ2-7
V: TRBV30
D: -
CDR3: CAWSPGWSYSYEQYF

J: TRBJ2-6
V: TRBV12-3/TRBV12-4
D: -
CDR3: CASSLFSMGLTYSGANVLTF

J: TRBJ2-3
V: TRBV5-6
D: TRBD2
CDR3: CAGSSTSGGTTDTQYF

J: TRBJ1-1
V: TRBV5-1
D: -
CDR3: CASSEGVGEAFF

J: TRBJ1-4
V: TRBV27
D: TRBD1
CDR3: CASRGGTGTEKLFF

J: TRBJ2-1
V: TRBV7-9
D: -
CDR3: CASSSRDSASSYNEQFF

J: TRBJ1-3
V: TRBV6-1
D: -
CDR3: CASSEGGAGNTIYF

J: TRBJ2-1
V: TRBV29-1
D: -
CDR3: CSARGTRDTTYNEQFF

J: TRBJ1-1
V: TRBV20-1
D: -
CDR3: CSARRGGNTEAFF

J: TRBJ2-1
V: TRBV29-1
D: -
CDR3: CSVEAGVRDSRGGYNEQFF

J: TRBJ2-3
V: TRBV7-2
D: TRBD2
CDR3: CASSSSGSRVYTQYF

J: TRBJ1-2
V: TRBV2
D: -
CDR3: CASILDSSYGYTF

J: TRBJ2-3
V: TRBV12-3/TRBV12-4
D: -
CDR3: CASSFSLAGVRTDTQYF

J: TRBJ1-4
V: TRBV5-1
D: -
CDR3: CASSLVRGANEKLFF

J: TRBJ1-2
V: TRBV10-3
D: -
CDR3: CAISPSGGLDGYTF

J: TRBJ2-4
V: TRBV29-1
D: -
CDR3: CSVVVRGGENIQYF

J: TRBJ1-1
V: TRBV7-2
D: TRBD1
CDR3: CASSLRDRLNTEAFF

J: TRBJ2-1
V: TRBV10-3
D: -
CDR3: CAIMILGEQFF

J: TRBJ2-1
V: TRBV7-9
D: -
CDR3: CASSLEAFEQFF

J: TRBJ1-2
V: TRBV4-3
D: -
CDR3: CASSQDLRHYGYTF

J: TRBJ2-5
V: TRBV28
D: -
CDR3: CGSGLGTQYF

J: TRBJ2-1
V: TRBV6-5
D: TRBD1
CDR3: CASMDRDRGYNEQFF

J: TRBJ1-4
V: TRBV7-6
D: -
CDR3: CASSLGQTKNEKLFF

J: TRBJ1-2
V: TRBV14
D: TRBD1
CDR3: CASSQARQGGYTF

J: TRBJ2-3
V: TRBV10-3
D: TRBD2
CDR3: CAISDRTSGEMTDTQYF

J: TRBJ1-5
V: TRBV29-1
D: -
CDR3: CSVDRGRNQPQHF

J: TRBJ2-2
V: TRBV5-1
D: -
CDR3: CASSILGQGLSTGELFF

J: TRBJ1-6
V: TRBV5-5
D: TRBD1
CDR3: CASSPTGGVNSPLHF

J: TRBJ1-2
V: TRBV25-1
D: -
CDR3: CASSERVHGYTF